The rows below give T cell receptor beta chains drawn from one sample of a study of T cell responses to AZD1222 COVID-19 vaccine. The repertoire was sequenced with immunoSEQ multiplex PCR; TCRdb's copy has only in-frame clones and lacks some. This sample carries approximately 150,000 clones, about 89% of them seen once, and the ten largest clones take 1.5% to 2%. The source was peripheral blood, collected on day 0 of AZD1222 vaccination. Receptors were obtained from an adult in good health. The CDR3 runs from the conserved cysteine through the conserved F or W. D genes are given only for firm matches. Clone size is stated in some rows and not others, as once, few, many or a class when expanded.

J: TRBJ1-6; size: -; D: -; V: TRBV5-1; DNA: TGCGCCAGCAGCTTGTCCCAGGGGAAAAGAACACTCCTCCACTTT; CDR3: CASSLSQGKRTLLHF
J: TRBJ1-5; size: few; D: -; V: TRBV29-1; DNA: TGCAGCGTTGGTTATCAGGATCGTCAGCCCCAGCATTTT; CDR3: CSVGYQDRQPQHF
J: TRBJ2-7; size: -; D: -; V: TRBV19; DNA: TGTGCCAGTAGTCGAGCGGGCTCCTACGAGCAGTACTTC; CDR3: CASSRAGSYEQYF
J: TRBJ2-1; size: -; D: TRBD2; V: TRBV15; DNA: TGTGCCACCAGCAGAGTCCGGACTAGCGGAAACAATGAGCAGTTCTTC; CDR3: CATSRVRTSGNNEQFF
J: TRBJ2-1; size: -; D: TRBD2; V: TRBV6-5; DNA: TGTGCCAGCAGCCGAACTAGCGCGTCCTACAATGAGCAGTTCTTC; CDR3: CASSRTSASYNEQFF
J: TRBJ1-4; size: -; D: -; V: TRBV5-4; DNA: TGTGCCAGCAGCCCCCACTCGAGAAATGAAAAACTGTTTTTT; CDR3: CASSPHSRNEKLFF
J: TRBJ1-5; size: once; D: -; V: TRBV27; DNA: TGTGCCAGCAGTTTAATTGGTCAGCCCCAGCATTTT; CDR3: CASSLIGQPQHF
J: TRBJ1-4; size: -; D: -; V: TRBV5-1; DNA: TGCGCCAGCAGCTTGGCCAGGGAGTCCGTCACTAATGAAAAACTGTTTTTT; CDR3: CASSLARESVTNEKLFF
J: TRBJ1-5; size: -; D: -; V: TRBV19; DNA: TGTGCCAGTAGTTTTGACCCAAATTGGGGTTATAGCAATCAGCCCCAGCATTTT; CDR3: CASSFDPNWGYSNQPQHF
J: TRBJ2-5; size: -; D: TRBD1; V: TRBV7-6; DNA: TGTGCCAGCAGCTTAGGGACAGGGTTCCAAGAGACCCAGTACTTC; CDR3: CASSLGTGFQETQYF
J: TRBJ2-3; size: -; D: -; V: TRBV5-5; DNA: TGTGCCAGCAGCTTACGAGGGGACACAGATACGCAGTATTTT; CDR3: CASSLRGDTDTQYF
J: TRBJ1-1; size: -; D: -; V: TRBV10-3; DNA: TGTGCCATCAGTGAGTCGAGACACTTGAACACTGAAGCTTTCTTT; CDR3: CAISESRHLNTEAFF
J: TRBJ2-7; size: few; D: TRBD1; V: TRBV6-2/TRBV6-3; DNA: TGTGCCAGCAGTGATGCTGGGACAGGGCTCTACGAGCAGTACTTC; CDR3: CASSDAGTGLYEQYF
J: TRBJ1-6; size: -; D: -; V: TRBV2; DNA: TGTGCCAGCAGTGACCTAGGCGGATCACCCCTCCACTTT; CDR3: CASSDLGGSPLHF